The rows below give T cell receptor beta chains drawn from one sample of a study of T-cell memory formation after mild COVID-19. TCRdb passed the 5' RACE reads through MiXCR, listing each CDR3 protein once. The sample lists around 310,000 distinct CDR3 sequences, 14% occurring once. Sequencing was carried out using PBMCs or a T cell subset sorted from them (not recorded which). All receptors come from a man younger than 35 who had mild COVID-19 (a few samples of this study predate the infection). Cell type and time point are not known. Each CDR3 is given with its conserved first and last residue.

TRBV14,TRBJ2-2,CASSPLGGGSTGELFF
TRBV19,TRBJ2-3,CASQRDRGVPDTQYF
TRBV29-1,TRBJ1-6,CSAEGGNSPLHF
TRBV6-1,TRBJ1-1,CASRERPEAFF
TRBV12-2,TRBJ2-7,CASRLMGPASSYEQYF
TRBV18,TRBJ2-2,CASSRRVGTPGELFF
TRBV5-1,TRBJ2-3,CASTLPRGTQYF
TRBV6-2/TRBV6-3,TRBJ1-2,CASSYEFGQTVGYTF
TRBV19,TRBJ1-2,CASTVPPGNYGYTF
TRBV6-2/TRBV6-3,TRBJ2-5,CASSYSGRETQYF